What follows are 14 T cell receptor beta chains derived from one specimen sequenced in a study of shared clonotypes between healthy human individuals. The repertoire was sequenced with immunoSEQ multiplex PCR; TCRdb's copy has only in-frame clones and lacks some. This sample yields around 500,000 clones, of which less than 80% are seen a single time; 10% to 15% belongs to the top ten. The sample consisted of PBMCs. The origin of the receptors is a woman between 40 and 55 years old in good health. Some clones in this sample may be carry-over from other donors' samples.

The rearrangement uses TRBV6-5 and TRBJ2-1; D not resolved. The CDR3 extends over 14 amino acids. V lost 4 bases and J lost 0, with 7 bases in between. Per germline, CDR1 MNHEY and CDR2 SVGAGI. CDR3 protein: CASSFSSSYNEQFF. The CDR3 DNA sequence: TGTGCCAGCAGTTTTTCTAGCTCCTACAATGAGCAGTTCTTC.

The V gene is TRBV10-3, the J gene TRBJ1-5; TRBD1 is a possible D gene (5 bases). Germline CDR1 is ENHRY and CDR2 is SYGVKD. V shed 11 bases and J shed 4 bases, with 15 bases lying between them. The CDR3 length is 13 residues. CDR3 protein: CASRGEGNQPQHF. The CDR3 DNA reads as TGTGCCTCACGGGGGGAGGGGAATCAGCCCCAGCATTTT.

The chain carries TRBV5-4 and TRBJ2-7; D gene unclear. CDR3 length: 13 residues. Germline lookup yields CDR1 SGHNT and CDR2 YYREEE (reference sequence). Trimming removed 3 bases at V and 0 bases at J, with 7 bases between. The chain's CDR3 is CASSSSSSYEQYF. CDR3 DNA: TGTGCCAGCAGCTCCTCGAGCTCCTACGAGCAGTACTTC.

The gene calls are TRBV9 and TRBJ1-5; no clear D gene. Germline V lookup: CDR1 SGDLS, CDR2 YYNGEE. The V and J ends lost 0 bases and 3 bases respectively, with 4 bases between them. The CDR3 runs to 13 residues. The CDR3 DNA is TGTGCCAGCAGCGTAGGACCCAATCAGCCCCAGCATTTT. It codes for CASSVGPNQPQHF.

J is TRBJ1-2 and V is TRBV15; D is ambiguous. Deletions cut 5 bases from V and 3 bases from J, with 10 bases between. CDR1 is LNHNV, CDR2 YYDKDF, per germline (reference sequence). CDR3 length: 13 amino acids. CDR3 coding DNA: TGTGCCACCAGCGGGCCCCAAGACTATGGCTACACCTTC. It specifies CATSGPQDYGYTF. Looking up the rest from reference TRBV15 and TRBJ1-2 gives the full variable domain: DAMVIQNPRYQVTQFGKPVTLSCSQTLNHNVMYWYQQKSSQAPKLLFHYYDKDFNNEADTPDNFQSRRPNTSFCFLDIRSPGLGDTAMYLCATSGPQDYGYTFGSGTRLTVV.

The chain uses TRBV6-6 and TRBJ2-2; 10 bases are a match to TRBD2. V shed 7 bases and J 1 base; nucleotides not matched to a gene: 3. The CDR3 length is 15 residues. Per germline, CDR1 MNHNY and CDR2 SVGAGI (reference sequence). In DNA form, the CDR3 reads TGTGCCAGCAAGCCTAGCGGGAGGAACACCGGGGAGCTGTTTTTT. This translates into CASKPSGRNTGELFF.

A word on this clone: Within the sample, other DNA sequences also encode this same CDR3. J is TRBJ2-7 and V is TRBV27, with D possibly being TRBD1 or TRBD2 (5 bases each). The CDR3 has 13 amino acids. V lost 5 bases, J lost 2 bases, and 10 bases lay in between. Germline V lookup: CDR1 MNHEY, CDR2 SMNVEV (reference sequence). The CDR3 is CASSPGRTYEQYF. In DNA form, the CDR3 reads TGTGCCAGCAGTCCGGGACGGACCTACGAGCAGTACTTC.

The chain employs TRBV5-1 and TRBJ2-1; 9 nucleotides line up with TRBD2. Trimming removed 0 bases from V and 7 bases from J; junction bases left unmatched: 8. The CDR3 runs to 16 residues. The germline CDR1 and CDR2 sequences are SGHRS and YFSETQ. The CDR3 region has the DNA TGCGCCAGCAGCTTGGAGGGTAGCGGGAGAAGGAATGAGCAGTTCTTC. It translates to CASSLEGSGRRNEQFF. Drawing the rest from reference TRBV5-1 and TRBJ2-1, the complete variable domain is KAGVTQTPRYLIKTRGQQVTLSCSPISGHRSVSWYQQTPGQGLQFLFEYFSETQRNKGNFPGRFSGRQFSNSRSEMNVSTLELGDSALYLCASSLEGSGRRNEQFFGPGTRLTVL.

This clone was counted at least ten times. The chain combines TRBV28 with TRBJ1-2, with D hard to call. CDR1 is MDHEN, CDR2 SYDVKM, per germline. V was clipped by 8 bases and J by 10 bases, with 17 bases between them. The CDR3 has 12 residues. The CDR3 reads CASLAAATHYTF. Written as DNA, the CDR3 is TGTGCCAGCCTCGCGGCAGCTACCCACTACACCTTC.

This clone was detected once. The rearrangement uses TRBV5-1 and TRBJ2-1, with TRBD2 identical over 7 bases. The CDR3 loop spans 15 amino acids. Germline lookup yields CDR1 SGHRS and CDR2 YFSETQ. V gave up 1 base and J gave up 7 bases; unmatched junction bases: 8. The CDR3 here is CASSLPGRAGNEQFF. The CDR3 DNA is TGCGCCAGCAGCTTGCCGGGGAGGGCCGGGAATGAGCAGTTCTTC.

The chain uses TRBV6-5 and TRBJ1-2; a weak D match, TRBD1 (5 bases). From germline, CDR1 is MNHEY and CDR2 SVGAGI. V lost 0 bases, J lost 6 bases, and 11 bases lay in between. This CDR3 is built from 14 residues. In DNA form, the CDR3 reads TGTGCCAGCAGTTACTCGGCAGGGATGGATGGCTACACCTTC. It codes for CASSYSAGMDGYTF.

The V gene is TRBV11-2, the J gene TRBJ2-1; 7 bases line up with TRBD2. V trimming: 6 bases; J trimming: 0 bases; junction bases outside the gene matches: 8. The germline CDR1 and CDR2 sequences are SGHAT and FQNNGV. The CDR3 is 16 amino acids. CDR3 protein: CASRPGGSGSYNEQFF. For the CDR3, the DNA is TGTGCCAGCAGGCCGGGAGGTAGCGGCTCCTACAATGAGCAGTTCTTC.

This clone appeared a few times. J is TRBJ2-7 and V is TRBV4-1; perhaps TRBD2 as D (6 bases). The V and J ends lost 2 bases and 0 bases respectively, with 14 bases between them. The CDR3 contains 16 residues. Germline V CDR1 and CDR2: MGHRA, YSYEKL. CDR3 DNA: TGCGCCAGCAGCCAAAGAGAGGGGACTCCCTCCTACGAGCAGTACTTC. Translated: CASSQREGTPSYEQYF.

V is TRBV28 and J is TRBJ2-1, with D perhaps matching TRBD2 (5 bases). Germline lookup yields CDR1 MDHEN and CDR2 SYDVKM. The CDR3 length is 14 residues. V gave up 7 bases and J gave up 0 bases, with 10 bases separating them. CDR3 residues: CASKGGSSYNEQFF. CDR3 DNA sequence: TGTGCCAGCAAGGGTGGGAGCTCCTACAATGAGCAGTTCTTC.